This TCR beta chain derives from a study of blood T cell repertoires in COVID-19. Background on the study: Acute and convalescent COVID-19 specimens originated in the United States, Italy and Spain. T cells, B-cell-depleted T cells, or PBMCs provided the cDNA or gDNA that served as material.

The CDR3 spans 14 residues. The V segment lost 8 bases and the J segment 4 bases; nucleotides outside the gene matches: 10. CDR1 and CDR2 (germline): ENHRY, SYGVKD. In the original analysis: The authors estimated nucleated cell counts from reference gene primer amplification. Clones were sequenced by immunoSEQ multiplex PCR, and TCRdb holds only the in-frame ones, with some missing. V and J calls and clone size follow that table, whereas D and trimming were derived from the DNA. Counted here are about 210,000 clones, under 95% occurring once; the ten biggest clones make up about 1.3%. The clonotype was recovered from a man younger than 40 with acute or convalescent COVID-19. The sample consisted of peripheral blood. The chain joins TRBV10-3 to TRBJ2-7; 8 nucleotides match TRBD2. This CDR3 reads CAIAFSGSGYEQYF. The CDR3 DNA reads TGTGCCATCGCTTTCAGCGGGAGCGGTTACGAGCAGTACTTC.